Listed below are T cell receptor beta chains from one sample, sequenced in a study of OX40 agonist ivuxolimab in advanced cancers. Sequencing was performed with immunoSEQ multiplex PCR; in TCRdb, only in-frame clones are kept and a portion is missing. The table has 50,000 to 65,000 clones, roughly four fifths seen once. The sample consisted of CD4+ or CD8+ T cells sorted from blood, taken in a trial of the OX40 agonist ivuxolimab. Receptor source: an adult with an advanced solid tumor such as melanoma, head and neck, liver or kidney cancer. The CDR3 runs from the conserved cysteine through the conserved F or W. Fields, in order: clone size, D gene, V gene, J gene, CDR3 protein, CDR3 DNA. A D gene is named only where the DNA matches it firmly. For some rows the clone size is stated as once, few or many, or as a class when expanded; others skip it.

-,-,TRBV9,TRBJ2-6,CASSPSLMEDFSGANVLTF,TGTGCCAGCAGCCCCTCCCTGATGGAGGACTTCTCTGGGGCCAACGTCCTGACTTTC
-,TRBD2,TRBV5-5,TRBJ2-1,CASSQGLGGAFGNEQFF,TGTGCCAGCAGCCAAGGTCTCGGGGGGGCGTTCGGCAATGAGCAGTTCTTC
-,-,TRBV11-1,TRBJ2-7,CASSLRGYEQYF,TGTGCCAGCAGCTTGAGAGGCTACGAGCAGTACTTC
-,-,TRBV5-4,TRBJ1-4,CASSLGGREEKLFF,TGTGCCAGCAGCTTAGGGGGGCGCGAAGAAAAACTGTTTTTT
-,TRBD1,TRBV7-2,TRBJ2-7,CASSADRVNEQYF,TGTGCCAGCAGCGCGGACAGGGTGAACGAGCAGTACTTC
-,-,TRBV9,TRBJ2-5,CASSAGVGSQETQYF,TGTGCCAGCAGCGCGGGGGTCGGCAGCCAAGAGACCCAGTACTTC
-,-,TRBV12-1,TRBJ1-5,CASSFPRTGGRSNQPQHF,TGTGCCAGCAGCTTTCCCCGGACAGGGGGCAGAAGCAATCAGCCCCAGCATTTT
-,-,TRBV7-8,TRBJ1-2,CASSSLGMNNYGYTF,TGTGCCAGCAGCTCCCTCGGGATGAATAACTATGGCTACACCTTC
-,-,TRBV4-1,TRBJ2-3,CASSPTGADTQYF,TGCGCCAGCAGCCCGACGGGGGCGGATACGCAGTATTTT
-,-,TRBV10-3,TRBJ1-2,CAISEDGALRGYTF,TGTGCCATCAGTGAGGATGGGGCCCTGCGGGGCTACACCTTC
-,-,TRBV5-6,TRBJ2-1,CASSFGSGVSYNEQFF,TGTGCCAGCAGCTTTGGTTCGGGGGTGTCCTACAATGAGCAGTTCTTC
-,TRBD2,TRBV5-6,TRBJ2-7,CASSSITGTSGGAFYEQYF,TGTGCCAGCAGCTCCATCACCGGGACTAGCGGGGGGGCCTTCTACGAGCAGTACTTC
-,TRBD1,TRBV6-4,TRBJ1-1,CASSFSPGQGEAFF,TGTGCCAGCAGTTTCTCTCCGGGACAGGGTGAAGCTTTCTTT
few,-,TRBV5-4,TRBJ2-5,CASSSGPIMEAQYF,TGTGCCAGCAGCTCGGGACCAATAATGGAGGCCCAGTACTTC
-,TRBD1,TRBV5-4,TRBJ2-5,CASSPPRTGTGGETQYF,TGTGCCAGCAGCCCCCCTCGAACCGGGACAGGGGGAGAGACCCAGTACTTC
-,-,TRBV7-6,TRBJ1-5,CASSLRSSGPPQHF,TGTGCCAGCAGCTTAAGGAGCTCCGGCCCGCCCCAGCATTTT
-,TRBD1,TRBV10-3,TRBJ1-2,CAISEATGIWGYTF,TGTGCCATCAGTGAGGCGACAGGGATATGGGGCTACACCTTC
-,-,TRBV20-1,TRBJ1-1,CSAPGRFEAFF,TGCAGTGCTCCGGGACGGTTTGAAGCTTTCTTT
-,TRBD1,TRBV7-3,TRBJ2-7,CASSVGTGTYEQYF,TGTGCCAGCAGCGTCGGGACAGGGACCTACGAGCAGTACTTC
-,-,TRBV7-9,TRBJ2-1,CASSPPGPAAYNEQFF,TGTGCCAGCAGCCCCCCGGGGCCCGCCGCCTACAATGAGCAGTTCTTC
-,-,TRBV10-3,TRBJ1-2,CAISDRGNYGYTF,TGTGCCATCAGTGATCGGGGGAACTATGGCTACACCTTC
once,TRBD1,TRBV5-1,TRBJ2-7,CASSPIPGQVYEQYF,TGCGCCAGCAGCCCGATCCCGGGACAGGTCTACGAGCAGTACTTC
-,-,TRBV29-1,TRBJ1-1,CSVISGGGNTEAFF,TGCAGCGTTATTTCGGGGGGAGGGAACACTGAAGCTTTCTTT
-,TRBD1,TRBV29-1,TRBJ1-1,CSVDPIPGQGAGTEAFF,TGCAGCGTTGACCCGATACCGGGACAGGGGGCAGGTACTGAAGCTTTCTTT
-,-,TRBV10-3,TRBJ1-3,CAISESVRGMSSGNTIYF,TGTGCCATCAGTGAGTCGGTTCGGGGAATGAGCTCTGGAAACACCATATATTTT
-,TRBD1,TRBV7-6,TRBJ2-1,CASSPLKDRGINNEQFF,TGTGCCAGCAGCCCACTTAAAGACAGGGGGATTAACAATGAGCAGTTCTTC
-,-,TRBV4-2,TRBJ1-3,CASRETRSSGNTIYF,TGTGCCAGCAGGGAGACAAGGAGCTCTGGAAACACCATATATTTT
-,-,TRBV4-1,TRBJ1-6,CASSQGDLGARQPLHF,TGCGCCAGCAGCCAAGGCGATCTGGGCGCCCGGCAACCCCTCCACTTT
-,TRBD2,TRBV6-1,TRBJ2-1,CASSTSGGDYNEQFF,TGTGCCAGCAGCACAAGCGGGGGTGATTACAATGAGCAGTTCTTC
-,-,TRBV6-1,TRBJ2-5,CASSEAGKSYQETQYF,TGTGCCAGCAGTGAAGCGGGGAAATCGTACCAAGAGACCCAGTACTTC
-,-,TRBV5-5,TRBJ1-6,CASSFGPEIYNSPLHF,TGTGCCAGCAGCTTCGGTCCTGAGATCTATAATTCACCCCTCCACTTT
-,-,TRBV30,TRBJ1-2,CAWTRDMIYGYTF,TGTGCCTGGACGAGGGACATGATCTATGGCTACACCTTC
-,TRBD1,TRBV7-9,TRBJ1-3,CASSSAGQGGTIYF,TGTGCCAGCAGCTCAGCGGGACAGGGTGGCACCATATATTTT
-,TRBD2,TRBV7-2,TRBJ2-3,CASSLGLAGGSTDTQYF,TGTGCCAGCAGCTTAGGTCTAGCGGGGGGTAGCACAGATACGCAGTATTTT
-,TRBD1,TRBV27,TRBJ1-2,CASSLSATGGGYGYTF,TGTGCCAGCAGTTTATCCGCGACAGGGGGCGGGTATGGCTACACCTTC
-,-,TRBV29-1,TRBJ1-4,CSVKSTGTLGKLFF,TGCAGCGTGAAATCTACAGGAACTCTCGGAAAACTGTTTTTT
-,TRBD1,TRBV9,TRBJ1-4,CASSPPQAGGVEKLFF,TGTGCCAGCAGCCCCCCGCAGGCAGGGGGCGTTGAAAAACTGTTTTTT
-,TRBD1,TRBV29-1,TRBJ1-2,CSVEEPGQGRDGYTF,TGCAGCGTTGAAGAGCCGGGACAGGGGAGAGATGGCTACACCTTC
-,-,TRBV4-3,TRBJ2-2,CASSQGKGKDTGELFF,TGCGCCAGCAGCCAGGGGAAAGGGAAGGACACCGGGGAGCTGTTTTTT
-,-,TRBV5-3,TRBJ2-1,CARSLKMPGPRMEQFF,TGTGCCAGAAGCTTAAAAATGCCGGGACCCCGGATGGAGCAGTTCTTC
-,-,TRBV27,TRBJ1-2,CASSSQGHSIYGYTF,TGTGCCAGCAGTTCACAGGGCCATTCCATCTATGGCTACACCTTC
-,TRBD1,TRBV6-5,TRBJ2-1,CATRGRRSSYNEQFF,TGTGCCACGAGGGGGCGGCGGAGCTCCTACAATGAGCAGTTCTTC
-,TRBD1,TRBV5-1,TRBJ2-3,CASSLAGQGTDTQYF,TGCGCCAGCAGCTTGGCGGGACAGGGAACAGATACGCAGTATTTT
-,-,TRBV18,TRBJ1-1,CASSRQETNTEAFF,TGTGCCAGCTCCAGACAGGAGACCAACACTGAAGCTTTCTTT
-,-,TRBV27,TRBJ1-6,CASRSTGKNSPLHF,TGTGCCAGCAGATCTACAGGGAAAAATTCACCCCTCCACTTT
-,-,TRBV4-1,TRBJ1-3,CASSQPSKNTIYF,TGCGCCAGCAGCCAACCCTCTAAGAACACCATATATTTT
-,TRBD1,TRBV6-1,TRBJ1-1,CASSEAAGGRGMNTEAFF,TGTGCCAGCAGTGAAGCAGCAGGGGGTAGGGGTATGAACACTGAAGCTTTCTTT
many,-,TRBV6-1,TRBJ2-7,CASSPSTGLGEQYF,TGTGCCAGCAGTCCGTCGACCGGTTTGGGGGAGCAGTACTTC
-,-,TRBV9,TRBJ1-6,CASSAHPGNSPLHF,TGTGCCAGCAGCGCCCATCCGGGGAATTCACCCCTCCACTTT
-,-,TRBV29-1,TRBJ1-3,CSVSFSGSGNTIYF,TGCAGCGTGTCGTTTTCTGGCTCTGGAAACACCATATATTTT
-,-,TRBV11-1,TRBJ2-2,CASSLALTGELFF,TGTGCCAGCAGCTTAGCTCTTACCGGGGAGCTGTTTTTT
-,-,TRBV20-1,TRBJ2-1,CSPGQSNEQFF,TGCAGTCCTGGACAGTCCAATGAGCAGTTCTTC
-,TRBD2,TRBV7-2,TRBJ2-5,CASSLLGLDEETQYF,TGTGCCAGCAGCCTTCTTGGACTAGACGAAGAGACCCAGTACTTC
-,TRBD1,TRBV28,TRBJ1-2,CASSLPGGGGAGGYTF,TGTGCCAGCAGTCTCCCGGGAGGGGGCGGGGCGGGAGGCTACACCTTC
-,TRBD2,TRBV4-1,TRBJ2-3,CASSSSGDTQYF,TGCGCCAGCAGCTCTAGCGGGGATACGCAGTATTTT